A single sample is the source of the 16 T cell receptor beta chains below, sequenced in a study of T cell repertoires in aging, cancer and after chemotherapy. TCR beta rearrangements were amplified from peripheral blood genomic DNA. Multiplex touch-down PCR with TRB-A/B primers amplified rearranged V-D-J TRB sequences. In TCRdb, the multiplex PCR reads were re-called with MiXCR into one record per CDR3 protein. The sample consists of roughly 2,000 distinct CDR3 sequences, around 50% of them appearing once. The sequenced material came from blood. The origin of the receptors is a human donor with a blood cancer.

The chain has TRBV6-5 and TRBJ2-1, with D unclear. CDR3 length: 15 residues. With 6 bases removed from V and 1 base from J, the gap between germline ends came to 13 bases. Germline assignment: CDR1 MNHEY and CDR2 SVGAGI. CDR3 nucleotides: TGTGCCAGCAGATTAAAGTTCTGGTCCTACAATGAGCAGTTCTTC. This encodes CASRLKFWSYNEQFF.

This rearrangement joins TRBV10-3 to TRBJ1-2; 8 nucleotides match TRBD1. Germline V gives CDR1 ENHRY, CDR2 SYGVKD. The CDR3 is 14 residues long. V gave up 4 bases and J gave up 2 bases; unmatched junction bases: 3. CDR3 sequence: CAISVGDRNYGYTF. The CDR3 DNA is TGTGCCATCAGTGTCGGGGACAGGAACTATGGCTACACCTTC.

This clonotype is termed large (0.1 to 1%). The rearrangement links TRBV4-3 to TRBJ2-7; 9 positions agree with TRBD1. Germline CDR1 LGHNA, CDR2 YSLEER. The V and J ends lost 3 bases and 4 bases, in that order; junction bases with no gene match: 13. The CDR3 runs 17 residues. The CDR3 bases are TGCGCCAGCAGCCAGGAAGCAAACGGTGACAGGGGGTACGAGCAGTACTTC. This gives the protein CASSQEANGDRGYEQYF.

V gene TRBV6-5 combines with J gene TRBJ2-3, with a tentative D call TRBD2 (6 bases). Germline CDR1 MNHEY, CDR2 SVGAGI. The CDR3 covers 15 residues. V shed 5 bases and J shed 2 bases, with 14 bases lying between them. CDR3 coding DNA: TGTGCCAGCAGTGCACGGACTATAACCACAGATACGCAGTATTTT. The encoded protein is CASSARTITTDTQYF.

CDR3 loop: CASSLGWEVHSPLHF. The CDR3, as DNA: TGTGCCAGCAGTTTAGGCTGGGAGGTTCATTCACCCCTCCACTTT. The chain uses TRBV12-3 or TRBV12-4 and TRBJ1-6; D uncertain. The germline V and J ends were trimmed by 1 base and 8 bases, with 12 bases remaining between them. The CDR3 sequence is 15 residues long.

This clonotype was detected only a few times. The chain is built from TRBV6-5 and TRBJ2-1; D is unresolved. Trimming removed 2 bases from V and 7 bases from J, with 18 bases in between. The CDR3 is 16 amino acids. The germline gives CDR1 MNHEY, CDR2 SVGAGI. The CDR3 spells CASSYRVPVRSNEQFF. The CDR3, as DNA: TGTGCCAGCAGTTACCGGGTTCCCGTACGATCGAATGAGCAGTTCTTC.

The rearrangement joins TRBV6-5 to TRBJ2-2; D is uncertain. The CDR3 is 12 amino acids. The germline V gene has CDR1 MNHEY and CDR2 SVGAGI. The V and J ends lost 7 bases and 8 bases respectively, with 11 bases between them. This CDR3 is CASTSRKGELFF. The CDR3 DNA reads as TGTGCCAGCACCTCCCGAAAAGGGGAGCTGTTTTTT.

This clonotype appeared a single time. The germline gene is not matched at one end of the junction; a read error may be the cause. This rearrangement joins TRBV30 to TRBJ2-7; D gene ambiguous. CDR3 length: 13 amino acids. The V gene's germline CDR1 is GTSNPN and CDR2 SVGIG (reference sequence). In DNA form, the CDR3 reads TGTGCCTGGAGTAGGGTCGTCTCCTACAAGCAGTACTTC. Translating it yields CAWSRVVSYKQYF.

As to this clonotype: One junction end does not reproduce the germline sequence, and a read error may be involved. CDR3 residues: CATSGTSVSNTGEPFF. For the CDR3, the DNA is TGTGCCACCAGTGGGACTAGCGTGTCGAACACCGGGGAGCCGTTTTTT. This chain joins TRBV24-1 and TRBJ2-2; 9 bases align to TRBD2. Germline-derived CDR1 and CDR2 are KGHDR and SFDVKD. The CDR3 totals 16 residues.

In its sample, this clonotype was seen once. In DNA form, the CDR3 reads TGTGCCAGCAGCTTAGACCTAGTAGAGACCCAGTACTTC. As protein: CASSLDLVETQYF. The chain recombines TRBV6-5 with TRBJ2-5; D is ambiguous. Trimming left V 6 bases short and J 4 bases short, with 12 bases between. Looked up from germline, CDR1 is MNHEY and CDR2 is SVGAGI. The CDR3 is made up of 13 amino acids.

In its sample, this clonotype was seen once. The junction differs from germline at one of its ends, possibly a read error. CDR3 DNA sequence: TGTGCCATCAGTGAAGGAACCTACGAGCAGTACTTC. Translation: CAISEGTYEQYF. The rearrangement uses TRBV6-1 and TRBJ2-7; no clear D. Germline V gene sequence: CDR1 MNHNS, CDR2 SASEGT. The CDR3 totals 12 residues.

The chain recombines TRBV6-5 with TRBJ2-5; 7 positions agree with TRBD2. With 2 bases clipped from V and 2 bases from J, the junction kept 8 bases outside the gene matches. Germline values: CDR1 MNHEY, CDR2 SVGAGI. The CDR3 is made up of 16 amino acids. The CDR3 sequence is CASSYRGRGDQETQYF. The CDR3 DNA reads as TGTGCCAGCAGTTACAGGGGCCGGGGGGATCAAGAGACCCAGTACTTC.

This clonotype is labeled large. V usage is TRBV7-2 and J usage is TRBJ2-1; D gene uncertain. The V end lost 5 bases, the J end lost 8 bases, and 7 bases lay between the germline ends. Germline assignment: CDR1 SGHTA and CDR2 FQGNSA. The CDR3 is 11 residues long. The CDR3 here is CASSPHDEQFF. Here the CDR3 DNA reads TGTGCCAGCAGCCCCCACGATGAGCAGTTCTTC.

The rearrangement joins TRBV20-1 to TRBJ1-5, with D possibly being TRBD1 (5 bases). The CDR3 covers 12 residues. From germline, CDR1 is DFQATT and CDR2 SNEGSKA (reference sequence). Trimming removed 5 bases at V and 1 base at J, with 6 bases between. The CDR3 DNA sequence: TGCAGTGCTGGACACAGCAATCAGCCCCAGCATTTT. Protein: CSAGHSNQPQHF.

The V gene is TRBV12-3 or TRBV12-4, the J gene TRBJ2-1; D perhaps matches TRBD2 (6 bases). The CDR3 is made up of 15 amino acids. V lost 5 bases and J lost 7, with 18 bases in between. The CDR3 region is CASSDTSRTRNEQFF. Written as DNA, the CDR3 is TGTGCCAGCAGTGATACTAGCCGGACAAGGAATGAGCAGTTCTTC.

This clonotype appeared a single time. The chain couples TRBV6-6 to TRBJ2-5, with 14 bases identical to TRBD2. CDR3 length: 16 residues. The germline CDR1 and CDR2 sequences are MNHNY and SVGAGI (reference sequence). Unmatched junction bases numbered 5, after V lost 4 bases and J lost 4 bases. Here the CDR3 DNA reads TGTGCCAGCAGTTTGGGACTAGCGGGAGTAGGAGAGACCCAGTACTTC. Translated, it gives CASSLGLAGVGETQYF.